The clone carrying this T cell receptor (beta chain) has more than one count but fewer than ten. Its matching antigen is unknown. With 4 bases removed from V and 4 bases from J, the gap between germline ends came to 15 bases. From germline, CDR1 is LGHDT and CDR2 YNNKEL (reference sequence). This CDR3 is built from 15 residues. The data belong to a study of response to subunit inactivated influenza vaccine. General study findings and limits: The authors put forward the suggestion that each seasonal influenza vaccination may bring in only a limited number of new T cells.

TCRdb ran MiXCR on the RT-PCR reads and lists one entry per CDR3 protein. This table has under 750,000 distinct CDR3 sequences, about 12% appearing once. V is TRBV3-1 and J is TRBJ2-3; maybe TRBD2 (5 bases). This receptor was obtained from a man in his forties or fifties who received an inactivated influenza vaccine. The source was PBMCs from blood, collected on the day of vaccination. The CDR3 DNA follows: TGTGCCAGCAGCCCACTGAGGGCGCAGGCAGATACGCAGTATTTT. It yields the protein CASSPLRAQADTQYF.